The entry below describes one TCR beta chain. Antigen: not known. The CDR3 covers 15 residues. In germline, CDR1 is SGHRS, CDR2 YFSETQ. The use of a sample-barcoded 5' primer and a J-beta primer mix characterized a second PCR of roughly 6 to 12 cycles. The template-switch adaptor, which had 12 random nucleotides, put a tag on each cDNA molecule. TCRdb called the 5' RACE reads again in MiXCR, with one record for every CDR3 protein. The sample contains over 1,200,000 distinct CDR3 sequences, around 59% of which appear only once. These data belong to a study of blood T cells in healthy people across ages. General observations from the study: Correlation between TCR beta diversity and naive T cell percentage was strong. The unknown donor CMV status may have confounded expanded clonotype changes.

Sequenced material: blood. The gene calls are TRBV5-1 and TRBJ2-5; TRBD1 matches 9 bases. The J call may not be correct, given that the DNA end is closer to TRBJ2-7. This sequence originates from a young man in good health. CDR3 in DNA: TGCGCCAGCAGCTTGGAGGGGGACAGGGCCTACGAGCAGTACTTC. It translates to CASSLEGDRAYEQYF.